These 20 T cell receptor beta chains were all obtained from the same sample, sequenced in a study of Ad26.COV2.S vaccination and SARS-CoV-2 variants. Stated treatment: about 20 received Ad26.COV2.S at low or high dose, single or two shots; about 5 received placebo; per-sample allocation not given. Collection of the samples took place on day 63 after the first injection of vaccine or placebo. Profiling relied on immunoSEQ multiplex PCR, and the TCRdb table lists in-frame clones only, not all of them. The sample lists some 350,000 clones; about nine tenths were seen once. Sequences were derived from peripheral blood, sampled in a trial of Ad26.COV2.S vaccine versus placebo. These receptors all stem from a person aged 18 to 59 who received the Ad26.COV2.S COVID-19 vaccine or a placebo.

This chain connects TRBV11-2 to TRBJ1-1; no reliable D call. The length of the CDR3 is 13 residues. The germline V and J ends were trimmed by 3 bases and 6 bases, with 11 bases remaining between them. Germline-derived CDR1 and CDR2 are SGHAT and FQNNGV. The CDR3 region has the DNA TGTGCCAGCAGCTTGGGAAGGGCAGCTGAAGCTTTCTTT. This sequence encodes CASSLGRAAEAFF.

CDR3 DNA: TGCGCCAGCAGCTCGGACCATAAAAACACTGAAGCTTTCTTT. This sequence encodes CASSSDHKNTEAFF. The rearrangement links TRBV5-1 to TRBJ1-1; D is unclear. The CDR3 consists of 14 residues. CDR1 and CDR2 (germline): SGHRS, YFSETQ. Deletions cut 3 bases from V and 2 bases from J, with 11 bases between.

This clone was detected only once. The J gene is TRBJ1-1, the V gene TRBV10-3; D remains ambiguous. V was pared by 6 bases and J by 8 bases, with 13 bases between. CDR1 and CDR2 from the germline V gene are ENHRY and SYGVKD. The CDR3 loop spans 12 amino acids. The DNA of the CDR3 is TGTGCCATCAGAGGTGAAGGAACCGAAGCTTTCTTT. Protein: CAIRGEGTEAFF.

In this sample, this clone turned up a few times. This rearrangement joins TRBV18 to TRBJ1-1, with no clear D. The CDR3 is 15 amino acids. V dropped 2 bases and J dropped 3 bases, with 13 bases sitting between them. Germline V CDR1 and CDR2: KGHSH, LQKENI. CDR3 bases: TGTGCCAGCTCACCAAGTAATTTGAGGGACACTGAAGCTTTCTTT. Translation: CASSPSNLRDTEAFF.

The V gene is TRBV6-5, the J gene TRBJ1-1; 9 nucleotides align to TRBD1. The CDR3 is made up of 14 amino acids. The V segment lost 6 bases and the J segment 4 bases; nucleotides outside the gene matches: 6. The germline gives CDR1 MNHEY, CDR2 SVGAGI. CDR3 DNA sequence: TGTGCCAGCAGCCGCGAGACAGGGGGCACTGAAGCTTTCTTT. Translated, it gives CASSRETGGTEAFF.

The V call is TRBV4-3, the J call TRBJ1-1; no clear D. CDR1 is LGHNA and CDR2 is YSLEER in the germline V gene. CDR3 length equals 12 residues. V lost 0 bases and J lost 7, with 6 bases in between. The CDR3 sequence is CASSQDSCEAFF. Here the CDR3 DNA reads TGCGCCAGCAGCCAAGATTCGTGTGAAGCTTTCTTT.

This rearrangement joins TRBV12-5 to TRBJ1-2; TRBD1 aligns across 8 bases. CDR3 size: 16 residues. The germline V gene encodes CDR1 LGHNT and CDR2 FRNRAP. V gave up 6 bases and J gave up 5 bases; unmatched junction bases: 14. CDR3 in DNA: TGTGCTAGTGGACCTCGACGGGACAGGCTATCATATGGCTACACCTTC. Amino acid sequence: CASGPRRDRLSYGYTF.

The rearrangement joins TRBV7-6 to TRBJ2-3; D is tentatively TRBD1 or TRBD2 (5 bases each). The V end lost 5 bases, the J end lost 7 bases, and 22 bases lay between the germline ends. Germline CDR1 reads SGHVS; CDR2 reads FNYEAQ. The CDR3 covers 16 residues. The DNA of the CDR3 is TGTGCCAGCAGCGTCATGAACGGGACGGGTCGAAATACGCAGTATTTT. The encoded protein is CASSVMNGTGRNTQYF.

The chain couples TRBV4-1 to TRBJ1-2; D unclear. This CDR3 region has 17 residues. Germline V gives CDR1 MGHRA, CDR2 YSYEKL. V was shortened by 4 bases and J by 8 bases, with 26 bases between the two germline ends. The CDR3 DNA reads as TGCGCCAGCAGCCCCTCAGGTAGGGCCGGGGTGAGAGGGGGCTACACCTTC. It codes for CASSPSGRAGVRGGYTF.

A few counts support this clone. The chain joins TRBV6-6 to TRBJ1-2; D remains ambiguous. Germline assignment: CDR1 MNHNY and CDR2 SVGAGI (reference sequence). V lost 0 bases and J 0 bases, leaving 8 bases between the germline ends. The CDR3 runs to 15 residues. CDR3 sequence reads: CASSYSSVANYGYTF. DNA for the CDR3: TGTGCCAGCAGTTACTCGTCGGTGGCTAACTATGGCTACACCTTC.

V is TRBV13 and J is TRBJ2-3; 11 bases line up with TRBD1. The length of the CDR3 is 16 residues. V lost 5 bases, J lost 4 bases, and 8 bases stayed unmatched. Germline V lookup: CDR1 PRHDT, CDR2 FYEKMQ (reference sequence). The CDR3 bases are TGTGCCAGCAGCCCTGGGACAGGGGGAGAATCAGATACGCAGTATTTT. Translation gives CASSPGTGGESDTQYF.

This sequence joins TRBV12-5 and TRBJ1-1; D unclear. CDR3 length: 11 amino acids. Germline assignment: CDR1 LGHNT and CDR2 FRNRAP. V was trimmed by 3 bases and J by 3 bases, leaving 2 bases between them. CDR3 protein: CASGFDTEAFF. CDR3 nucleotide sequence: TGTGCTAGTGGTTTCGACACTGAAGCTTTCTTT.

V gene TRBV7-2 combines with J gene TRBJ2-7; 8 positions match TRBD2. The germline gives CDR1 SGHTA, CDR2 FQGNSA. The CDR3 totals 15 residues. V gave up 5 bases and J gave up 3 bases; unmatched junction bases: 9. The CDR3 reads CASSGPAGADYEQYF. CDR3 coding DNA: TGTGCCAGCAGCGGTCCAGCGGGGGCCGACTACGAGCAGTACTTC.

The V gene is TRBV12-3 or TRBV12-4, the J gene TRBJ1-1; 7 nucleotides align to TRBD1. This CDR3 spans 13 amino acids. J gave up 5 bases and V 5 bases, and 5 bases lay outside the gene matches. CDR3 loop: CASSPNRGTEAFF. The CDR3 DNA follows: TGTGCCAGCAGTCCAAACAGGGGAACTGAAGCTTTCTTT.

This chain links TRBV4-3 with TRBJ1-1; no clear D. The CDR3 runs to 14 residues. V lost 0 bases and J lost 1, with 6 bases in between. The germline gives CDR1 LGHNA, CDR2 YSLEER. The CDR3 spells CASSQEPWNTEAFF. As DNA, the CDR3 is TGCGCCAGCAGCCAAGAACCCTGGAACACTGAAGCTTTCTTT.

With respect to this clone: Additional DNA sequences in this sample encode the identical CDR3. This chain uses TRBV3-1 (or the pseudogene TRBV3-2) with TRBJ2-3; D gene unclear. CDR1 is LGHDT, CDR2 YNNKEL, per germline (reference sequence). V was pared by 2 bases and J by 4 bases, with 1 base between. The CDR3 runs 11 residues. CDR3 region: CASSQSDTQYF. CDR3 in DNA: TGTGCCAGCAGCCAATCAGATACGCAGTATTTT.

The rearrangement joins TRBV24-1 to TRBJ2-1; no clear D gene. The CDR3 runs 13 residues. The V and J ends lost 1 base and 8 bases respectively, with 8 bases between them. Per the germline V gene, CDR1 is KGHDR and CDR2 is SFDVKD. Here the CDR3 reads CATSDLGWDEQFF. DNA of the CDR3: TGTGCCACCAGTGATTTAGGTTGGGATGAGCAGTTCTTC.

This clone was recorded once. V gene TRBV4-1 combines with J gene TRBJ2-1, with 9 bases aligning to TRBD1. Per germline, CDR1 MGHRA and CDR2 YSYEKL. The J segment lost 2 bases and the V segment lost 3 bases, leaving 2 bases of the junction unmatched. The CDR3 has 15 amino acids. CDR3 protein: CASSHDRGTYNEQFF. The CDR3 region has the DNA TGCGCCAGCAGCCATGACAGGGGGACCTACAATGAGCAGTTCTTC.

This clone was counted between two and nine times. The chain uses TRBV6-1 and TRBJ1-2; no definite D call. Germline loops: CDR1 MNHNS, CDR2 SASEGT. V was cut by 2 bases and J by 4 bases, with 14 bases left in between. The CDR3 covers 15 residues. The CDR3 protein is CASSERMGTGYGYTF. The CDR3 DNA reads TGTGCCAGCAGTGAAAGAATGGGTACGGGCTATGGCTACACCTTC.

This chain links TRBV4-3 with TRBJ2-1; TRBD2 aligns across 9 bases. Per germline, CDR1 LGHNA and CDR2 YSLEER. The length of the CDR3 is 13 residues. CDR3 loop: CASGSVSYNEQFF. CDR3 DNA sequence: TGCGCTAGCGGGAGTGTCTCCTACAATGAGCAGTTCTTC.